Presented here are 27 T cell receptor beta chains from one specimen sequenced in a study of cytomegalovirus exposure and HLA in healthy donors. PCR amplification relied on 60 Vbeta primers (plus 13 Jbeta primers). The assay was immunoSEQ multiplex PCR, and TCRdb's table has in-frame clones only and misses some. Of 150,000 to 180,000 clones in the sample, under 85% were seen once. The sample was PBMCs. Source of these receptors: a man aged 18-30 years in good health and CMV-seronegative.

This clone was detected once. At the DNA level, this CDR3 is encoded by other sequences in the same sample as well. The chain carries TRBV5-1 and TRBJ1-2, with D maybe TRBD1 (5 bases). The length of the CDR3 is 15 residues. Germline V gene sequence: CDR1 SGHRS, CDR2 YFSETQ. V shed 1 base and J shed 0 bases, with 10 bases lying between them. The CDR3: CASSLRGSPNYGYTF. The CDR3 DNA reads TGCGCCAGCAGCTTGCGGGGGTCACCTAACTATGGCTACACCTTC.

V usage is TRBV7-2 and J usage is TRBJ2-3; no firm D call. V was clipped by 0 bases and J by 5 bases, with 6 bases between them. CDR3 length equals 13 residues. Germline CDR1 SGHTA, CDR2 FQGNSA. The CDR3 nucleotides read TGTGCCAGCAGCTTAGCCCTCCTAGATACGCAGTATTTT. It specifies CASSLALLDTQYF.

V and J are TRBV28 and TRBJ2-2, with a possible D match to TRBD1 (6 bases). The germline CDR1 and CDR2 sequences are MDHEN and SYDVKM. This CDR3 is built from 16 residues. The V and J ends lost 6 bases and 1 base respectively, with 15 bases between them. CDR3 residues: CASRPGQILNTGELFF. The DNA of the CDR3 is TGTGCCAGCAGGCCAGGACAGATTTTGAACACCGGGGAGCTGTTTTTT.

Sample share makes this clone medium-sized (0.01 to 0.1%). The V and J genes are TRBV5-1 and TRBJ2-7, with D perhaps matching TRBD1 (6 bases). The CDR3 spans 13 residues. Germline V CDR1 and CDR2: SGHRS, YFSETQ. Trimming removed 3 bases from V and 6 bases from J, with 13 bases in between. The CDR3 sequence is CASSWAGDGEQYV. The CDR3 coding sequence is TGCGCCAGCAGCTGGGCAGGGGACGGCGAGCAGTACGTC.

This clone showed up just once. CDR3 region: CASSQGRTGIEAFF. As DNA, the CDR3 is TGCGCCAGCAGCCAAGGGCGGACAGGCATTGAAGCTTTCTTT. V is TRBV4-1 and J is TRBJ1-1; 7 bases are shared with TRBD1. CDR3 length: 14 residues. Germline values: CDR1 MGHRA, CDR2 YSYEKL. Losses at the gene ends were 1 base for V and 7 bases for J; bases not matched to a gene: 6.

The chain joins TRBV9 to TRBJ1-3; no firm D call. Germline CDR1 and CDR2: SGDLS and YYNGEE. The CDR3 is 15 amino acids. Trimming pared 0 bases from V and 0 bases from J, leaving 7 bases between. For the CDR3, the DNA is TGTGCCAGCAGCGTAGTTCCGGGCTCTGGAAACACCATATATTTT. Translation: CASSVVPGSGNTIYF.

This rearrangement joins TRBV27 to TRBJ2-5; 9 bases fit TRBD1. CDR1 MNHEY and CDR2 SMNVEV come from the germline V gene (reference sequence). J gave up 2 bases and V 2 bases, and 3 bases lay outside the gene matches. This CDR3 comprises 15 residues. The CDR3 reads CASSLGTGFQETQYF. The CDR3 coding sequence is TGTGCCAGCAGTTTAGGGACAGGGTTTCAAGAGACCCAGTACTTC.

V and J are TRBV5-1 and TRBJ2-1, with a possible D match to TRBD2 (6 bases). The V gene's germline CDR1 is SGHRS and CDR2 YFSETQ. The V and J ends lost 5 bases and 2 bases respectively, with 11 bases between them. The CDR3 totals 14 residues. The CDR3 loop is CASRAGSAYNEQFF. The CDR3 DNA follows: TGCGCCAGCAGGGCGGGGAGCGCCTACAATGAGCAGTTCTTC. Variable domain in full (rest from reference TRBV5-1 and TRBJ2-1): KAGVTQTPRYLIKTRGQQVTLSCSPISGHRSVSWYQQTPGQGLQFLFEYFSETQRNKGNFPGRFSGRQFSNSRSEMNVSTLELGDSALYLCASRAGSAYNEQFFGPGTRLTVL.

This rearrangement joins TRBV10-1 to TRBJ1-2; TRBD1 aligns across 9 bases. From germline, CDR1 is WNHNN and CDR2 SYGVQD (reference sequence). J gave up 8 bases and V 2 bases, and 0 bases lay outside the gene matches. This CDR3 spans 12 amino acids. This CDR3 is CASSEGTGGYTF. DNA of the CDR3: TGCGCCAGCAGTGAGGGGACAGGGGGCTACACCTTC.

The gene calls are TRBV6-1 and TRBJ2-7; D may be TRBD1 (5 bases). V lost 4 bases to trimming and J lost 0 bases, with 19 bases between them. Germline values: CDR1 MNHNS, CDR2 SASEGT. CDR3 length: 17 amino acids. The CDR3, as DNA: TGTGCCAGCAGTGTGAGACAGTCCCGTTTGAGCTCCTACGAGCAGTACTTC. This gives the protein CASSVRQSRLSSYEQYF.

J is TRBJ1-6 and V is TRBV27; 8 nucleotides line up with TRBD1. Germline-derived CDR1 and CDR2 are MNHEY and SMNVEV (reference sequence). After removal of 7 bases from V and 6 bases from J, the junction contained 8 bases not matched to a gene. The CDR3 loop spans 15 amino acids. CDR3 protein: CASNDRGWGNSPLHF. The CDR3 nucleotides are TGTGCCAGCAACGACAGGGGATGGGGTAATTCACCCCTCCACTTT.

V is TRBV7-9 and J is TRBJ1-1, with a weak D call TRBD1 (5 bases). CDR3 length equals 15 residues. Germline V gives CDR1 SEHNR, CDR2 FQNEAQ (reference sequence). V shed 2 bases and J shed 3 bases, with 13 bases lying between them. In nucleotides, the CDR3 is TGTGCCAGCAGCTTATTCTTGGGGGGGGACACTGAAGCTTTCTTT. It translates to CASSLFLGGDTEAFF.

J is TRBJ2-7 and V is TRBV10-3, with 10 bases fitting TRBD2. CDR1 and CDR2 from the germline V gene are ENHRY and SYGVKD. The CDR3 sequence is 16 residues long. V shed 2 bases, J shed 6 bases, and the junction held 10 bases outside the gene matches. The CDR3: CAISEKRGGLQGEQYF. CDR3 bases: TGTGCCATCAGTGAGAAGCGGGGGGGCCTCCAAGGCGAGCAGTACTTC.

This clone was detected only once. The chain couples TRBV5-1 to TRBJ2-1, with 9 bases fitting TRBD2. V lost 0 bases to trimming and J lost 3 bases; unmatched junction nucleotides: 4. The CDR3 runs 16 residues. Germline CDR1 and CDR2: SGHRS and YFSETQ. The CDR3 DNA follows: TGCGCCAGCAGCTTGGTGGCGGGGGGGGACTACAATGAGCAGTTCTTC. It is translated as CASSLVAGGDYNEQFF.

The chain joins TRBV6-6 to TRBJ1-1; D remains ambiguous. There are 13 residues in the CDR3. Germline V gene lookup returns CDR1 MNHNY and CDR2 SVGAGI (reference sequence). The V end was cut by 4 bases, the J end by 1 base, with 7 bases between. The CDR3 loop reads CASSLGENTEAFF. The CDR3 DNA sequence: TGTGCCAGCAGTTTAGGAGAGAACACTGAAGCTTTCTTT.

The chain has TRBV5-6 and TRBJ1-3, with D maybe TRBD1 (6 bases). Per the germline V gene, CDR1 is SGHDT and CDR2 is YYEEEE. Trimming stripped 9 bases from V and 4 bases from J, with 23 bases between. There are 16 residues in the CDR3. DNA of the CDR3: TGTGCCACCTCAGCTTTCGCAGGGGCGAAAGGAAACACCATATATTTT. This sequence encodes CATSAFAGAKGNTIYF.

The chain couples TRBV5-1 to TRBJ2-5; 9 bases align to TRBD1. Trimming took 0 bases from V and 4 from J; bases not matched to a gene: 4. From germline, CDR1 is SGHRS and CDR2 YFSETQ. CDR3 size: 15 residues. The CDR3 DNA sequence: TGCGCCAGCAGCTTGGTGGGACAGGGCTTAGAGACCCAGTACTTC. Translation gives CASSLVGQGLETQYF. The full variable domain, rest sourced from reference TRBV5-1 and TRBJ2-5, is KAGVTQTPRYLIKTRGQQVTLSCSPISGHRSVSWYQQTPGQGLQFLFEYFSETQRNKGNFPGRFSGRQFSNSRSEMNVSTLELGDSALYLCASSLVGQGLETQYFGPGTRLLVL.

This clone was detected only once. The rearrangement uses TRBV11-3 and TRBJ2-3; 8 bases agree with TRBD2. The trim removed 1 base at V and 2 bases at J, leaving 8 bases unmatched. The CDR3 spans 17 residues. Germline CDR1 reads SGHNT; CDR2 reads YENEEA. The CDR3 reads CASSLGVSGGPTDTQYF. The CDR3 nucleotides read TGTGCCAGCAGCTTAGGGGTGAGCGGGGGACCCACAGATACGCAGTATTTT.

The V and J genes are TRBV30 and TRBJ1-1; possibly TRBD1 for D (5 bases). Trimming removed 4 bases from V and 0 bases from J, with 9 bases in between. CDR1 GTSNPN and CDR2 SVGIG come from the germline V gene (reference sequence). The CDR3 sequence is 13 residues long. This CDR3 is CAWTGMLNTEAFF. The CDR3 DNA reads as TGTGCCTGGACAGGGATGCTGAACACTGAAGCTTTCTTT.

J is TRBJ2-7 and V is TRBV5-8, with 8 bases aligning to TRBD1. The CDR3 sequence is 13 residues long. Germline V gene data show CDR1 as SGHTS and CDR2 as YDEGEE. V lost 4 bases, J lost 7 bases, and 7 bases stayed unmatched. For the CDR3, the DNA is TGTGCCAGCAGCCCGGACAGGGTGGGAGAGCAGTACTTC. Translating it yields CASSPDRVGEQYF.

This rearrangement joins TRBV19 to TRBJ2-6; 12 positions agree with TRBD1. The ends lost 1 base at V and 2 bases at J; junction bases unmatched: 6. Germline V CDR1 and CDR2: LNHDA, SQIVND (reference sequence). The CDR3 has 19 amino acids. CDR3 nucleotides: TGTGCCAGTAGTATAGTTGGGACAGGGGGCCGTACTGGGGCCAACGTCCTGACTTTC. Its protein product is CASSIVGTGGRTGANVLTF.

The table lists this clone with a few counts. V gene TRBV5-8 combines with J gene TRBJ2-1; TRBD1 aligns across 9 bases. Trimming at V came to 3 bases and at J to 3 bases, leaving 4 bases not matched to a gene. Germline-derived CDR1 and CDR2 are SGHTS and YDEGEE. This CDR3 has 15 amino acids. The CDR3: CASSSGTGNYNEQFF. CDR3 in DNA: TGTGCCAGCAGCTCCGGGACAGGGAACTACAATGAGCAGTTCTTC. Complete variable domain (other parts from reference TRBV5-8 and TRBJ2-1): EAGVTQSPTHLIKTRGQQATLRCSPISGHTSVYWYQQALGLGLQFLLWYDEGEERNRGNFPPRFSGRQFPNYSSELNVNALELEDSALYLCASSSGTGNYNEQFFGPGTRLTVL.

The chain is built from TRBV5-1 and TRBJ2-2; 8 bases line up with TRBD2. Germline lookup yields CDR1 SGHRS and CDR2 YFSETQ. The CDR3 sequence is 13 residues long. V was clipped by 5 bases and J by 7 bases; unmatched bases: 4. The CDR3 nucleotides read TGCGCCAGCAGACAGGGACTAGGCGGGGAGCTGTTTTTT. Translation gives CASRQGLGGELFF.

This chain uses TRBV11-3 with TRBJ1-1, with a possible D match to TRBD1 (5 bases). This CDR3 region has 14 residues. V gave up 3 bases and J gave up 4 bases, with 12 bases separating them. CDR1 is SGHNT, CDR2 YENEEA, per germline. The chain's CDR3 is CASSFGGGGTEAFF. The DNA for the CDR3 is TGTGCCAGCAGCTTCGGGGGTGGGGGCACTGAAGCTTTCTTT.

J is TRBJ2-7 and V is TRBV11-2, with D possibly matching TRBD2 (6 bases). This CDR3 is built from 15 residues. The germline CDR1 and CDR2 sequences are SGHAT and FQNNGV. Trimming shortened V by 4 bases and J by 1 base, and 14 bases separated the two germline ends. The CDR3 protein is CASSYSLANSYEQYF. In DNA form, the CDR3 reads TGTGCCAGCAGCTATTCGCTAGCGAATTCCTACGAGCAGTACTTC.

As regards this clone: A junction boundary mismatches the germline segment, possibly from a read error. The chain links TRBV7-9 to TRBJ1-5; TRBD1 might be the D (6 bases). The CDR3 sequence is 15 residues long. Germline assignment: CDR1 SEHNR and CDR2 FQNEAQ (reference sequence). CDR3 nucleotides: TGTTCCAGCAGCTTAGGGGGGGGAGGCAATCAGCCCCAGCATTTT. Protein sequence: CSSSLGGGGNQPQHF.

CDR3 sequence: CATRRPVNLATNEKLFF. The DNA of the CDR3 is TGTGCCACCAGGAGGCCCGTAAATCTTGCAACTAATGAAAAACTGTTTTTT. The V gene is TRBV15, the J gene TRBJ1-4; D gene uncertain. Looked up from germline, CDR1 is LNHNV and CDR2 is YYDKDF (reference sequence). CDR3 length: 17 residues. The ends were cut back, 6 bases at V and 0 bases at J, with 17 bases in the middle.